This T cell receptor (beta chain) appears in the sequencing data of a study of technical replicates of blood from a handful of donors. Assay used: immunoSEQ multiplex PCR; TCRdb lists only in-frame clones, some missing. Seen here are approximately 82,000 clones, over 90% observed once, and the top ten hold 0.3% to 0.45%. The CDR3 contains 13 residues. The germline V and J ends were trimmed by 6 bases and 0 bases, with 8 bases remaining between them. CDR1 and CDR2 from the germline V gene are SNHLY and FYNNEI. The sample taken for sequencing was T cells isolated from PBMCs. This TCR was recovered from a human donor in good health. The rearrangement links TRBV2 to TRBJ1-1; the D gene is possibly TRBD1 (6 bases). CDR3 in amino acids: CASRQGLNTEAFF. The CDR3 DNA sequence: TGTGCCAGCAGACAGGGCCTGAACACTGAAGCTTTCTTT. Together with reference TRBV2 and TRBJ1-1, the CDR3 gives the full variable domain: EPEVTQTPSHQVTQMGQEVILRCVPISNHLYFYWYRQILGQKVEFLVSFYNNEISEKSEIFDDQFSVERPDGSNFTLKIRSTKLEDSAMYFCASRQGLNTEAFFGQGTRLTVV.